The entry below describes one T cell receptor (beta chain). Only one count was recorded for this clone. Its antigen remains unidentified. Nothing much larger sits one base from this clone, and base qualities are not available. The data originate from a study of PD-1 blockade in classical Hodgkin lymphoma (dated by TCRdb to 2019 to 2021). Describing the broader study: Nivolumab dosing was 3 mg/kg intravenously every 2 weeks, continuing until either disease progression or unacceptable toxicity. A peripheral blood immune signature of response to PD-1 blockade in classical Hodgkin lymphoma was defined using TCR beta sequencing and CyTOF. On the study overall, not on this receptor specifically: Patients starting nivolumab less than 1 year after ASCT had lower diversity and were excluded from later analyses to avoid confounding by immune reconstitution. The study was restricted to a single clinical trial cohort, and the causes of repertoire differences, possibly disease activity or prior therapy, were left undefined. Among trial patients, those achieving complete response had baseline diversity similar to that of newly diagnosed patients, while diversity was significantly lower in partial responders and progressors. By C4D1, a significant rise was seen in CD4+ TCR diversity but not in CD8+ TCR diversity (p=0.0027 vs p=0.16), and the rise was most apparent among complete responders (p=0.02). Baseline TCR diversity was reported to be lower in newly diagnosed patients than in healthy donors and to be lower still in relapsed/refractory patients.

The sample's time point label, decoded: cycle 4 day 1 (C4D1), after six to seven weeks of nivolumab. Every trial patient had relapsed following autologous stem cell transplantation, and prior brentuximab vedotin exposure was what differed among cohorts A, B and C. A Miltenyi CD4+ T cell isolation kit was used for magnetic negative selection to purify CD4+ T cells from thawed PBMCs. The trial cohort was composed of approximately 60 patients with relapsed/refractory classical Hodgkin lymphoma, for whom complete response, partial response or progressive disease was recorded as best overall response. Single-agent nivolumab was administered to trial patients in the multi-cohort phase II CheckMate 205 trial. An independent review committee assessed best overall response by applying the 2007 International Working Group response criteria. Trial PBMCs were collected just before the start of nivolumab (C1D1) and during therapy at cycle 2 day 1 and cycle 4 day 1. After peripheral blood was drawn into 8 mL Vacutainer Cell Preparation Tubes, PBMCs were isolated by centrifugation and then cryopreserved. Purified CD4+ and CD8+ fractions were generated only in cases for which an additional PBMC sample was available. Magnetically labelled cells were depleted on LS columns in a quadroMACS separator, and the flow-through was collected as the purified fraction.

At the junction V is shortened by 4 bases and J by 2 bases, with 12 bases in between. The CDR3 holds 15 amino acids from the cysteine to the phenylalanine. The only DNA kept is the CDR3, 45 bases in frame from the first base. CDR1 and CDR2, looked up from the germline V gene, are SNHLY and FYNNEI. Genomic DNA was extracted with the Qiagen DNeasy kit from unsorted PBMCs and from negatively selected CD4+ and CD8+ fractions. TCR beta CDR3 regions were amplified by immunoSEQ multiplex PCR using primers annealing to V and J segments. A synthetic immune receptor repertoire was used to minimize amplification bias, and remaining bias was computationally removed after sequencing. From the authors' description of their analysis: Repertoire diversity was quantified as the Shannon entropy index using custom Python scripts. The unsorted, CD4+ and CD8+ repertoires were each analyzed separately, with the exception of combined analyses, where CD4+ and CD8+ sequences were merged in silico. A clone counted as expanded when the clone's frequency after treatment rose at least 2-fold relative to C1D1, and clones undetected at baseline were given a pseudocount of 0.5. Singleton clones were defined as clones with 0 or 1 copy at C1D1, and non-singleton clones were defined as clones with 2 or more copies. Clones expanded in unsorted samples were annotated as CD4+, CD8+ or unknown by matching protein sequences in sorted samples from the same patient. Diversity changes from C1D1 to C4D1 were tested in paired samples using Wilcoxon tests. Entries here come from immuneACCESS through TCRdb and include only in-frame sequences with V and J called. Some clones fail to appear in such tables; in the studies checked, an unresolved V gene covers under half of the shortfall, and the cause of the remainder is unknown. V, J and clone size are taken as reported in that table, and D and trimming were inferred from the DNA itself. The table for this sample lists 25,000 to 30,000 clones; 65% to 80% of them were counted only once. 0.55% to 0.7% of the sample comes from the top ten.

The source of this sequence is a human donor with classical Hodgkin lymphoma. The chain employs TRBV2 and TRBJ1-5, with the identity of the D gene unclear. The specimen was CD4+ T cells from blood, collected before the fourth cycle of nivolumab. The DNA sequence is TGTGCCAGCAGTGTGGAGGGTTTGGGCAATCAGCCCCAGCATTTT. The translation is CASSVEGLGNQPQHF.